This T cell receptor (beta chain) was sequenced in a study of blood T cells in healthy people across ages. Study summary: About one barcoded beta molecule was captured per two T cells (by template switching). Study results and limitations: The unsorted PBMCs prevented any conclusive comparison of naive versus antigen-experienced cells.

CDR3 size: 16 residues. V lost 5 bases and J lost 11; bases outside the gene matches: 19. In germline, CDR1 is SGHTA, CDR2 FQGNSA. There were healthy Caucasian individuals from Russia, aged 6 to 90, serving as donors. Roughly 10 milliliters of peripheral blood were drawn from each donor. A remark on this clonotype: The antigen remains unidentified.

The second PCR ran roughly 6 to 11 cycles with a sample-barcoded 5' primer and J-beta primers. TCRdb fed the 5' RACE reads into MiXCR, producing one record per CDR3 protein. The sample carries about 900,000 distinct CDR3 sequences, roughly 48% recorded once. The chain couples TRBV7-2 to TRBJ2-5; 8 bases map to TRBD1. The source of this sequence is a young man in good health. Sample: blood. CDR3 residues: CASSTTGEGAYNEQYF. CDR3 nucleotides: TGTGCCAGCAGCACGACAGGGGAAGGGGCTTACAATGAGCAGTACTTC.